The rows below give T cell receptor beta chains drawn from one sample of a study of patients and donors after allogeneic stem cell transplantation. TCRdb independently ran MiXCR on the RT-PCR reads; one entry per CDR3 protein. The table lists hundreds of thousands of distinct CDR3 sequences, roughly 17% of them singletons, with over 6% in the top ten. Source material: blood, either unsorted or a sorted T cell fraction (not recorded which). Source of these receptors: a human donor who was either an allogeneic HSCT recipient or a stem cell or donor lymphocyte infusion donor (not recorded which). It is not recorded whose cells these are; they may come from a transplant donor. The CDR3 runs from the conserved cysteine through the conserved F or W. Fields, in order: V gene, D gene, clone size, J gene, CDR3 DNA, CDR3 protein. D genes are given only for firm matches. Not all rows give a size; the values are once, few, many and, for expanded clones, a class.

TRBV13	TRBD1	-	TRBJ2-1	TGTGCCAGCAGGCCTAGACAGGGAGTAGGGTACAATGAGCAGTTCTTC	CASRPRQGVGYNEQFF
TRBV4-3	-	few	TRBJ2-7	TGCGCCAGCAGCCAAGATGTGGGAACAGTCTACGAGCAGTACTTC	CASSQDVGTVYEQYF
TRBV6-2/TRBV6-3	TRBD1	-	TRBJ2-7	TGTGCCAGCAGTTTCGACAGGGTTTATGCCGAGCAGTACTTC	CASSFDRVYAEQYF
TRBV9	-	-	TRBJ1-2	TGTGCCAGCAGCGTAGAAGAGGGCCCTGGCTACACCTTC	CASSVEEGPGYTF
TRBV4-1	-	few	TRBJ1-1	TGCGCCTGCGGGGGGAACACTGAAGCTTTCTTT	CACGGNTEAFF
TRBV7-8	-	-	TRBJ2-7	TGTGCCAGCAGCTTGAAGGAGCGGGCCTACGAGCAGTACTTC	CASSLKERAYEQYF
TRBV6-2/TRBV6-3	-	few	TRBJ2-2	TGTGCCGGAAGGACGAACGGGGAGCTGTTTTTT	CAGRTNGELFF
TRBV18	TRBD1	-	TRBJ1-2	TGTGCCAGCTCACCACCAGGGTTGACAGGGAACTATGGCTACACCTTC	CASSPPGLTGNYGYTF
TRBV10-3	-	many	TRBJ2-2	TGTGCCATCAGCCGGGGACACGGGAACACCGGGGAGCTGTTTTTT	CAISRGHGNTGELFF